The source of this T cell receptor (beta chain) is a study of blood T cell repertoires in COVID-19. Clones were sequenced by immunoSEQ multiplex PCR, and TCRdb holds only the in-frame ones, with some missing. The sample carries approximately 290,000 clones, 70% to 90% recorded once. Unmatched junction bases numbered 10, after V lost 7 bases and J lost 3 bases. The CDR3 extends over 18 amino acids. The germline gives CDR1 MDHEN, CDR2 SYDVKM. Sample: PBMCs or T cells enriched from blood (not recorded which). The clonotype was recovered from a woman aged 25-40 years who had recovered from COVID-19. The chain recombines TRBV28 with TRBJ2-2, with TRBD2 identical over 14 bases. The CDR3 is CASTGGTSGGLHTGELFF. Here the CDR3 DNA reads TGTGCCAGCACTGGGGGGACTAGCGGGGGCCTTCACACCGGGGAGCTGTTTTTT.